The clone carrying this T cell receptor (beta chain) was seen more than once but under ten times. Construction of the TCRbeta library involved unique molecular identifiers. Using its own MiXCR run on the PCR reads, TCRdb lists one record per CDR3 protein. The profile shows some 500,000 distinct CDR3 sequences, about 16% of them singletons. This sample was included in a study of T-cell reconstitution after alpha-beta-depleted transplantation in children. The ends were cut back, 6 bases at V and 3 bases at J, with 14 bases in the middle. CDR1 is SGHRS and CDR2 is YFSETQ in the germline V gene. There are 14 residues in the CDR3.

The TCR originated in a human donor who donated a stem cell graft to a child with acute lymphoblastic leukemia. The chain joins TRBV5-1 to TRBJ2-3, with D maybe TRBD1 (5 bases). The sequencing used PBMCs from the stem cell graft donor, collected from the stem cell graft. This chain's CDR3 is CASTGRPGTDTQYF. In nucleotides, the CDR3 is TGCGCCAGCACAGGGCGACCCGGGACAGATACGCAGTATTTT.